Listed below are T cell receptor beta chains from one sample, sequenced in a study of blood T cell repertoires in COVID-19. This table comes from immunoSEQ multiplex PCR, and its TCRdb copy is limited to in-frame clones, with some not included. This sample carries around 100,000 clones, 85% to 90% of them seen once, and the ten largest clones take approximately 4.3%. Sequencing was performed on peripheral blood. The receptor source for this set is a woman in her forties or fifties with acute or convalescent COVID-19. CDR3s include the opening cysteine and the closing phenylalanine or tryptophan.

V gene: TRBV5-8
CDR3 protein: CASSLLGRGQGEQFF

V gene: TRBV30
CDR3 protein: CAWSIGGSYEQYF

V gene: TRBV19
CDR3 protein: CASSPGHPGYNEQFF

V gene: TRBV15
CDR3 protein: CATSRERQGTDTQYF

V gene: TRBV27
CDR3 protein: CASSFSAGLEQFF

V gene: TRBV10-2
CDR3 protein: CASSQYGSGTYEQYF

V gene: TRBV29-1
CDR3 protein: CSADPGFGHGYTF

V gene: TRBV6-5
CDR3 protein: CASSPEGLPNYGYTF

V gene: TRBV25-1
CDR3 protein: CASSEWDSGGNTIYF

V gene: TRBV5-5
CDR3 protein: CATQWASGGAGELFF

V gene: TRBV25-1
CDR3 protein: CASSAWTDSYEQYF

V gene: TRBV27
CDR3 protein: CASSSGMGASEQYF

V gene: TRBV20-1
CDR3 protein: CSASSMMGNQPQHF

V gene: TRBV7-2
CDR3 protein: CASSLVWQGGSYNSPLHF

V gene: TRBV18
CDR3 protein: CASSRLGQGDGYTF

V gene: TRBV18
CDR3 protein: CASSRDRQGWGNQPQHF

V gene: TRBV3-1/TRBV3-2
CDR3 protein: CASSRPGQKSGYTF

V gene: TRBV19
CDR3 protein: CASSMGRGETQYF

V gene: TRBV7-9
CDR3 protein: CASSLEGGTEQFF

V gene: TRBV3-1/TRBV3-2
CDR3 protein: CASSHAGGDTEAFF

V gene: TRBV24-1
CDR3 protein: CATSEPGQGEETQYF

V gene: TRBV5-1
CDR3 protein: CASSSRGNEQFF

V gene: TRBV5-8
CDR3 protein: CASTLGTGGYEQFF

V gene: TRBV19
CDR3 protein: CASTERGSSYNEQFF

V gene: TRBV10-3
CDR3 protein: CAISDFIPGTGELFF

V gene: TRBV9
CDR3 protein: CASSVAPQISYEQYF

V gene: TRBV19
CDR3 protein: CASSIDREQFF

V gene: TRBV24-1
CDR3 protein: CATSWTSGKAKNIQYF

V gene: TRBV7-2
CDR3 protein: CASSPRQGLGGYTF

V gene: TRBV5-8
CDR3 protein: CASSSRGQSYNEQFF

V gene: TRBV3-1/TRBV3-2
CDR3 protein: CATASGFSGYTF

V gene: TRBV29-1
CDR3 protein: CSSRLGTGGTEAFF

V gene: TRBV29-1
CDR3 protein: CSVSEGQANTEAFF

V gene: TRBV7-9
CDR3 protein: CASSSDNAGQYEQYF

V gene: TRBV11-2
CDR3 protein: CASSLGEGYGYTF

V gene: TRBV4-1
CDR3 protein: CASSQGQYNQPQHF

V gene: TRBV6-5
CDR3 protein: CASSSRGRRAFF

V gene: TRBV18
CDR3 protein: CASSPRTGEAFF

V gene: TRBV29-1
CDR3 protein: CSVGPGGTGELFF

V gene: TRBV5-1
CDR3 protein: CASSLGPTGDGNTIYF

V gene: TRBV6-5
CDR3 protein: CASSYTGGLASFF

V gene: TRBV28
CDR3 protein: CASSFVVGGGQPQHF

V gene: TRBV30
CDR3 protein: CAWSRNGWRETQYF

V gene: TRBV6-2/TRBV6-3
CDR3 protein: CASSYIEAYEGEQFF

V gene: TRBV11-2
CDR3 protein: CASSLSGVSNYGYTF

V gene: TRBV29-1
CDR3 protein: CSVADPRTSGVVIRGQETQYF

V gene: TRBV19
CDR3 protein: CASSSSGTSGADTQYF

V gene: TRBV12-3/TRBV12-4
CDR3 protein: CASAWTGTGELFF